This TCR beta chain was recovered during a study of CD8+ T cells in alopecia areata. Findings and caveats of the study: While tofacitinib was given, many expanded lesional clones persisted in scalp and blood. Sequence data from scalp samples additionally include resident alphabeta T cells of normal skin. Any link of baseline CD8+ expansion to response, resting on one nonresponder, remains uncertain.

V was trimmed by 0 bases and J by 3 bases, leaving 13 bases between them. The CDR3 consists of 15 residues. The V gene's germline CDR1 is SGHRS and CDR2 YFSETQ. Described treatment: oral pan-JAK inhibitor, 5-10 mg twice daily. Notes on this clone: As yet, its antigen is unknown.

Following extraction, RNA underwent reverse transcription to cDNA, which served as the sequencing template. Sequenced by immunoSEQ multiplex PCR; TCRdb stores in-frame clones only, minus some. The table lists 150,000 to 200,000 clones, around three fifths of them singletons. Sequencing used CD4+ T cells sorted from blood, obtained between weeks 47 and 50, from a patient treated with tofacitinib. The sequence came from a human donor with alopecia areata. The chain couples TRBV5-1 to TRBJ2-7; D might be TRBD1 (6 bases). CDR3 sequence reads: CASSLGVGTFYEQYF. The CDR3 DNA follows: TGCGCCAGCAGCTTGGGAGTAGGGACATTCTACGAGCAGTACTTC.